This TCR beta chain was documented in a study of metastatic and nonmetastatic thyroid tumors (TCRdb year 2020). Describing the broader study: Repertoires from peripheral blood and from tumor or nodule tissue samples of malignant and benign thyroid patients were compared. Study-level results and caveats: In both blood and tumor samples, TCR beta diversity was reported to be significantly higher in malignant tumors than in benign nodules.

No patient had received any treatment before thyroid surgery. The study retrospectively analysed patient clinical samples collected from about 2012 to 2019 using T-cell receptor beta sequencing. Clipping removes 3 bases from V and 12 bases from J, with 11 as the unmatched junction base count. CDR1 and CDR2 are drawn from the germline V gene: SGHRS, YFSETQ. The CDR3, cysteine through phenylalanine, is 13 amino acids long. The kept DNA is CDR3 alone, 39 bases in frame from the first base. Libraries were built with PCR. Instrument on record: Illumina HiSeq 4000. High-throughput sequencing was used to profile the TCR beta-chain CDR3 region of every patient. Per the original workflow: Drawing on CDR3 differences between clinicopathological groups, the researchers built a classifier meant to tell apart patients with distant-metastatic papillary thyroid cancer. The Shannon index was used to assess repertoire diversity, and the Morisita-Horn index was used to assess tumor-blood repertoire similarity. TCRdb's own reprocessing of the public reads used fastp at Q25 and MiXCR and kept productive beta chains. TCRdb's processing, not the authors', yielded these V and J calls. Counted in this sample were about 92,000 clones; about 15% of them appeared once. The ten largest clones capture 3.6% of the sample.

This clone appeared a few times. It lacks a known antigen. A much larger clone differs from this one at a single base, so this may be a read error. The same CDR3 also results from other DNA sequences found in this sample. This clonotype originated in a female donor with papillary thyroid cancer or a benign thyroid nodule (not recorded which). Some clones in this sample may be carry-over from other donors' samples. The chain is encoded by TRBV5-1 joined to TRBJ2-7, with 8 bases matching TRBD2. Input material: blood. The DNA sequence is as follows: TGCGCCAGCAGCTCCCGGAGTAGCGGGGAGTTGTACTTC. Its coded protein is CASSSRSSGELYF.